The 28 T cell receptor beta chains below come from one sample, sequenced in a study of response to subunit inactivated influenza vaccine. TCRdb re-called the RT-PCR reads with MiXCR, one entry per CDR3 protein. The data hold 590,000 or so distinct CDR3 sequences, with around 13% observed a single time. Sequenced here: PBMCs from blood, sampled 14 to 15 days before vaccination. The receptors originated from a man over 45 who received an inactivated influenza vaccine.

The V and J genes are TRBV4-3 and TRBJ1-2, with D possibly matching TRBD1 (6 bases). Germline CDR1 is LGHNA and CDR2 is YSLEER. CDR3 length: 15 residues. Trimming pared 0 bases from V and 4 bases from J, leaving 12 bases between. In DNA, the CDR3 is TGCGCCAGCAGCCAAGATTGGGGGCAGGTCTATGGCTACACCTTC. Residues: CASSQDWGQVYGYTF.

This clonotype was detected a few times. The chain links TRBV12-3 or TRBV12-4 to TRBJ2-3; D unclear. The ends were cut back, 5 bases at V and 3 bases at J, with 12 bases in the middle. The length of the CDR3 is 14 residues. The CDR3 DNA reads as TGTGCCAGCAGTCTCTCAATAGGGACAGATACGCAGTATTTT. Its protein is CASSLSIGTDTQYF.

The chain couples TRBV5-1 to TRBJ2-4; 12 positions match TRBD2. The CDR3 extends over 19 amino acids. CDR1 is SGHRS, CDR2 YFSETQ, per germline. With 5 bases clipped from V and 3 bases from J, the junction kept 15 bases outside the gene matches. CDR3 sequence (DNA): TGCGCCAGCAGAACCGGGCGGCTAGCGGGGGGGCTCGACAAAAACATTCAGTACTTC. Translated, it gives CASRTGRLAGGLDKNIQYF.

This clonotype turned up a few times. This rearrangement joins TRBV20-1 to TRBJ2-2; D is perhaps TRBD2 (6 bases). The V end lost 3 bases, the J end lost 7 bases, and 12 bases lay between the germline ends. Germline CDR1 and CDR2: DFQATT and SNEGSKA (reference sequence). The CDR3 totals 13 residues. The CDR3 spells CSASGGGFGELFF. As DNA, the CDR3 is TGCAGTGCTAGCGGGGGTGGTTTCGGGGAGCTGTTTTTT.

The chain has TRBV27 and TRBJ2-7, with D uncertain. Trimming shortened V by 2 bases and J by 2 bases, and 13 bases separated the two germline ends. The CDR3 totals 15 residues. Germline-derived CDR1 and CDR2 are MNHEY and SMNVEV (reference sequence). CDR3: CASSLRRQPTYEQYF. In DNA form, the CDR3 reads TGTGCCAGCAGTTTACGACGGCAGCCCACCTACGAGCAGTACTTC.

This clonotype was seen repeatedly, ten times or more. The gene calls are TRBV12-3 or TRBV12-4 and TRBJ1-2; no clear D gene. Trimming stripped 2 bases from V and 4 bases from J, with 2 bases between. The CDR3 sequence is 11 residues long. CDR3 in amino acids: CASSLSYGYTF. CDR3 coding DNA: TGTGCCAGCAGTTTAAGCTATGGCTACACCTTC.

The sample holds a few counts of this clonotype. The DNA for the CDR3 is TGTGCCAGTAGTATAGGAGGTCTAATGAACACTGAAGCTTTCTTT. Translated: CASSIGGLMNTEAFF. The rearrangement joins TRBV19 to TRBJ1-1; the D is unclear. V lost 1 base and J 0 bases, leaving 9 bases between the germline ends. The CDR3 is made up of 15 amino acids. CDR1 LNHDA and CDR2 SQIVND come from the germline V gene (reference sequence).

This clonotype was picked up many times. The rearrangement uses TRBV12-3 or TRBV12-4 and TRBJ1-6, with D possibly being TRBD1 (5 bases). CDR3 length equals 14 residues. The V end lost 6 bases, the J end lost 4 bases, and 10 bases lay between the germline ends. CDR3 amino acids: CASSRGVYNSPLHF. DNA for the CDR3: TGTGCCAGCAGCCGGGGGGTTTATAATTCACCCCTCCACTTT.

The chain carries TRBV2 and TRBJ2-7, with a possible D match to TRBD2 (6 bases). V lost 6 bases, J lost 0 bases, and 12 bases lay in between. The CDR3 runs to 14 residues. CDR1 SNHLY and CDR2 FYNNEI come from the germline V gene. CDR3 DNA: TGTGCCAGCAGGGGCGGGACGCTCTCCTACGAGCAGTACTTC. It yields the protein CASRGGTLSYEQYF.

This clonotype was counted a single time. The chain couples TRBV6-1 to TRBJ2-3, with TRBD2 matching 10 bases. The CDR3 runs to 15 residues. Germline-derived CDR1 and CDR2 are MNHNS and SASEGT. V trimming: 6 bases; J trimming: 5 bases; junction bases outside the gene matches: 8. The CDR3 sequence: CASREPGLARDTQYF. CDR3 bases: TGTGCCAGCAGGGAACCGGGACTAGCGAGAGATACGCAGTATTTT.

The chain combines TRBV27 with TRBJ1-5, with a tentative D call TRBD1 (5 bases). Germline assignment: CDR1 MNHEY and CDR2 SMNVEV (reference sequence). This CDR3 is 15 amino acids long. Trimming took 3 bases from V and 5 from J, leaving 14 bases between them. In DNA, the CDR3 is TGTGCCAGCAGTTTGTCGAGGAAAGGGGATCAGCCCCAGCATTTT. Translating it yields CASSLSRKGDQPQHF.

This clonotype was detected a few times. The V gene is TRBV7-9, the J gene TRBJ2-3; TRBD2 agrees at 7 bases. CDR1 SEHNR and CDR2 FQNEAQ come from the germline V gene (reference sequence). V trimming: 6 bases; J trimming: 3 bases; junction bases outside the gene matches: 6. The length of the CDR3 is 14 residues. The CDR3 is CASSPGGRTDTQYF. Written as DNA, the CDR3 is TGTGCCAGCAGTCCGGGAGGCAGGACAGATACGCAGTATTTT.

This chain joins TRBV28 and TRBJ1-1; 11 bases fit TRBD1. Germline-derived CDR1 and CDR2 are MDHEN and SYDVKM. The CDR3 loop spans 17 amino acids. Trimming took 4 bases from V and 4 from J; bases not matched to a gene: 11. CDR3 bases: TGTGCCAGCAGTTCAACGGACAGGGGGCGTATGGGCACTGAAGCTTTCTTT. As protein: CASSSTDRGRMGTEAFF.

Many counts were recorded for this clonotype. This chain uses TRBV7-2 with TRBJ2-7; D may be TRBD1 or TRBD2 (7 bases each). Germline V gene sequence: CDR1 SGHTA, CDR2 FQGNSA. V lost 5 bases and J lost 6, with 17 bases in between. This CDR3 contains 14 residues. The CDR3 spells CASSTKTGRGEQYF. The CDR3 region has the DNA TGTGCCAGCAGCACTAAGACAGGGAGGGGCGAGCAGTACTTC.

V usage is TRBV29-1 and J usage is TRBJ2-6; 9 positions agree with TRBD2. This CDR3 contains 16 residues. Germline loops: CDR1 SQVTM, CDR2 ANQGSEA. The V segment lost 1 base and the J segment 3 bases; nucleotides outside the gene matches: 4. CDR3 DNA: TGCAGCGTTGAAGGGGCGGGAGGGCTTGGGGCCAACGTCCTGACTTTC. It is translated as CSVEGAGGLGANVLTF. Full variable domain (missing parts from reference TRBV29-1 and TRBJ2-6): SAVISQKPSRDICQRGTSLTIQCQVDSQVTMMFWYRQQPGQSLTLIATANQGSEATYESGFVIDKFPISRPNLTFSTLTVSNMSPEDSSIYLCSVEGAGGLGANVLTFGAGSRLTVL.

This clonotype was observed a handful of times. This chain uses TRBV20-1 with TRBJ2-4; D is undetermined. The CDR3 has 13 amino acids. Germline assignment: CDR1 DFQATT and CDR2 SNEGSKA (reference sequence). Deletions cut 0 bases from V and 14 bases from J, with 17 bases between. The CDR3: CSARDLKLSDEYF. The CDR3 DNA is TGCAGTGCTAGAGATCTGAAGTTAAGCGACGAGTACTTC.

This clonotype was seen a handful of times. The chain employs TRBV10-3 and TRBJ2-1; 7 nucleotides line up with TRBD1. The germline V gene has CDR1 ENHRY and CDR2 SYGVKD. CDR3 size: 13 residues. V shed 4 bases, J shed 4 bases, and the junction held 1 base outside the gene matches. CDR3: CAISGQGYNEQFF. The CDR3 DNA reads as TGTGCCATCAGTGGACAGGGTTACAATGAGCAGTTCTTC.

The rearrangement links TRBV7-9 to TRBJ2-3, with 8 bases that match TRBD1. This CDR3 spans 13 amino acids. The germline CDR1 and CDR2 sequences are SEHNR and FQNEAQ (reference sequence). J gave up 10 bases and V 1 base, and 4 bases lay outside the gene matches. CDR3 bases: TGTGCCAGCAGCTTAGGGACAGGGAGGCCGCAGTATTTT. It yields the protein CASSLGTGRPQYF.

Ten or more counts support this clonotype. The chain recombines TRBV25-1 with TRBJ2-7; D might be TRBD2 (6 bases). The CDR3 runs to 11 residues. CDR1 and CDR2 (germline): MGHDK, SYGVNS. Trimming cost V 7 bases and J 4 bases, with 8 bases left between them. CDR3 coding DNA: TGTGCCAGCAACCGGGGGTACGAGCAGTACTTC. Its translation: CASNRGYEQYF.

The chain employs TRBV15 and TRBJ2-1; maybe TRBD2 (6 bases). From germline, CDR1 is LNHNV and CDR2 YYDKDF (reference sequence). Trimming removed 8 bases at V and 3 bases at J, with 14 bases between. The CDR3 is made up of 14 amino acids. The CDR3: CATESSGDYNEQFF. In DNA form, the CDR3 reads TGTGCCACCGAGTCGTCGGGAGACTACAATGAGCAGTTCTTC. The full variable domain, in which reference TRBV15 and TRBJ2-1 provide the parts outside the CDR3, is DAMVIQNPRYQVTQFGKPVTLSCSQTLNHNVMYWYQQKSSQAPKLLFHYYDKDFNNEADTPDNFQSRRPNTSFCFLDIRSPGLGDTAMYLCATESSGDYNEQFFGPGTRLTVL.

This rearrangement joins TRBV29-1 to TRBJ2-5, with 8 bases lining up with TRBD2. The germline V gene has CDR1 SQVTM and CDR2 ANQGSEA. V lost 4 bases and J lost 4; bases outside the gene matches: 11. The CDR3 spans 15 residues. In DNA, the CDR3 is TGCAGCGTTGGGGGGAAGCGGGAGAAGGTAGAGACCCAGTACTTC. Its protein product is CSVGGKREKVETQYF.

In this sample, this clonotype turned up many times. The gene calls are TRBV5-1 and TRBJ2-2, with D tentatively TRBD2 (6 bases). The V gene lost 0 bases and the J gene lost 5 bases, with 11 bases spanning the gap. This CDR3 comprises 15 residues. CDR1 and CDR2 (germline): SGHRS, YFSETQ. The CDR3 DNA is TGCGCCAGCAGCTTGGGCGGGATGCAGACCGGGGAGCTGTTTTTT. Its protein is CASSLGGMQTGELFF.

Only a few counts were recorded for this clonotype. The V call is TRBV6-6, the J call TRBJ2-7; 7 bases are a match to TRBD2. This CDR3 has 13 residues. Germline V gene sequence: CDR1 MNHNY, CDR2 SVGAGI (reference sequence). Losses at the gene ends were 2 bases for V and 6 bases for J; bases not matched to a gene: 4. The CDR3 nucleotides read TGTGCCAGCAGTTACCAAGGGAGGGTCGAGCAGTACTTC. Protein: CASSYQGRVEQYF.

This clonotype was picked up many times. The CDR3 DNA follows: TGTGCCAGCAGCGTAGACGGTAGCAATCAGCCCCAGCATTTT. It yields the protein CASSVDGSNQPQHF. The J gene is TRBJ1-5, the V gene TRBV9; D is ambiguous. V was shortened by 0 bases and J by 0 bases, with 4 bases between the two germline ends. This CDR3 spans 14 amino acids. CDR1 is SGDLS and CDR2 is YYNGEE in the germline V gene.

V gene TRBV11-2 combines with J gene TRBJ1-3, with TRBD1 matching over 10 bases. Trimming removed 5 bases from V and 6 bases from J; junction bases left unmatched: 13. Germline V CDR1 and CDR2: SGHAT, FQNNGV. The CDR3 sequence is 17 residues long. The CDR3 DNA reads as TGTGCCAGCAGCCCCGGACCCGGGACAGGGGACGCAAACACCATATATTTT. The encoded protein is CASSPGPGTGDANTIYF.

V usage is TRBV12-2 and J usage is TRBJ1-5; the D call in the table, TRBD1, was not verified against the DNA. TRBV12-2 is labeled a pseudogene. This CDR3 is built from 14 residues. The CDR3 DNA reads as TGTGCAAGTCGCTTAGCGCAGGGGCTTCAGCCCCAGCATTTT. Translating it yields CASRLAQGLQPQHF.

This clonotype was counted at least ten times. The rearrangement uses TRBV13 and TRBJ2-5; D unresolved. V shed 3 bases and J shed 4 bases, with 6 bases lying between them. Per germline, CDR1 PRHDT and CDR2 FYEKMQ (reference sequence). The CDR3 spans 12 residues. The CDR3 reads CASSLRLETQYF. The CDR3 DNA reads TGTGCCAGCAGCTTGCGTCTAGAGACCCAGTACTTC. The full variable domain, rest sourced from reference TRBV13 and TRBJ2-5, is AAGVIQSPRHLIKEKRETATLKCYPIPRHDTVYWYQQGPGQDPQFLISFYEKMQSDKGSIPDRFSAQQFSDYHSELNMSSLELGDSALYFCASSLRLETQYFGPGTRLLVL.

About this clonotype itself: Since no conserved phenylalanine or tryptophan closes the CDR3, a read error is the likely cause. In nucleotides, the CDR3 is TGTGCCAGCAGCCCTGGGACTGGCTCCTACGAGCAGTACCTC. Protein product: CASSPGTGSYEQYL. V gene TRBV7-6 combines with J gene TRBJ2-7; D may be TRBD2 (6 bases). The CDR3 has 14 residues. V was cut by 5 bases and J by 0 bases, with 11 bases left in between. Germline V lookup: CDR1 SGHVS, CDR2 FNYEAQ.